The sample holds one count of the clone carrying this T cell receptor beta chain. This entry belongs to a study of technical replicates of blood from several donors. Some clones are missing from TCRdb's copy, which holds only in-frame ones; the method was immunoSEQ multiplex PCR. In the table there are some 50,000 clones, about 93% of which are singletons. Germline V CDR1 and CDR2: WNHNN, SYGVQD (reference sequence). V was clipped by 2 bases and J by 2 bases, with 8 bases between them. The CDR3 sequence is 14 residues long. This TCR was sampled from a human donor in good health. The V and J genes are TRBV10-1 and TRBJ2-3, with D possibly TRBD2 on 5 matching bases. The sample consisted of T cells isolated from PBMCs. CDR3 in DNA: TGCGCCAGCAGTGAGAGCGGCGACACAGATACGCAGTATTTT. This translates into CASSESGDTDTQYF.